Detailed here is one TCR beta chain. Authors' methods: Researchers report that nucleated cell counts were estimated from reference gene primer amplification. Using immunoSEQ multiplex PCR, the repertoire was profiled, and TCRdb retains in-frame clones only, with some absent. The V and J calls and clone size were taken over from that table, and D and trimming were inferred from the DNA. The sample carries a few hundred thousand clones, 75% to 90% recorded once. This entry belongs to a study of blood T cell repertoires in COVID-19. Study background: COVID-19 samples, acute and convalescent, were from the United States, Italy and Spain. T cells, B-cell-depleted T cells, or PBMCs provided the cDNA or gDNA that served as material.

The sequence derives from a woman aged 40 to 50 who had recovered from COVID-19. The sequenced material came from peripheral blood.

CDR3 DNA: TGTGCCAGCAGTGTCGCCCAGGGGGACCCCTACAATGAGCAGTTCTTC. Translation gives CASSVAQGDPYNEQFF. This chain links TRBV6-1 with TRBJ2-1; 7 positions agree with TRBD1. V was clipped by 4 bases and J by 2 bases; unmatched bases: 8. The CDR3 is made up of 16 amino acids. Germline V gene data show CDR1 as MNHNS and CDR2 as SASEGT.